This T cell receptor (beta chain) was found in a study of T cell repertoires in cytomegalovirus infection (dated by TCRdb to the late 2010s). With respect to the entire study: The peptide stimulations were aimed at well-studied HLA-B-restricted epitopes as well as recently identified HLA-C-restricted CMV epitopes, whose presentation resists viral immunomodulation. The HLA type of each donor mattered for the analysis, because public TCR beta signatures pointed to carriage of CMV infection along with the matching HLA type.

Turning to this clonotype: Its antigen is still unknown. No per-base quality is available; no much larger clone lies one base away.

Looking up the germline V gene yields CDR1 SGHAT and CDR2 FQNNGV. From cysteine to phenylalanine, the CDR3 is 17 amino acids long. Only the CDR3 part of the read is kept: 51 bases, read in frame from the first base. Trimming removed 1 base from V and 3 bases from J, leaving 18 bases between the germline ends. Summary of the overall study and its limitations: The ex vivo response was dominated by HLA-C-restricted CMV-specific TCR beta clonotypes, and the single most frequent clonotype in two of eight donors was supplied by these HLA-C-restricted clonotypes. Carriers of CMV infection plus the relevant HLA type were discriminated by the cumulative frequency of public TCR beta family members in the study cohort and in an independent 352-donor cohort.

The treatment or condition label, read with the paper, signifies: in vitro stimulation with specific CMV peptide epitopes to enrich CMV-specific T cells. TCRdb records Illumina HiSeq 1500 as the sequencer. Starting from the raw public reads, TCRdb applied fastp trimming at Q25, assembled clones with MiXCR and retained in-frame beta chains. Records with the same CDR3 protein are collapsed into one entry carrying the most frequent genes and DNA. This sample has just over 450,000 distinct CDR3 sequences in its table, and approximately 40% of those were observed once. The ten largest clones take up around 45% of the sample.

The sample was cultured PBMCs, taken from culture after CMV antigen stimulation. The chain employs TRBV11-2 and TRBJ1-1; the D segment cannot be called with confidence. The clonotype was recovered from a human donor in good health (CMV status not recorded). Some clones in this sample may be carry-over from other donors' samples. The CDR3: CASSLVTPRGSDTEAFF. DNA sequence: TGTGCCAGCAGCTTAGTCACCCCGCGAGGGAGTGACACTGAAGCTTTCTTT.